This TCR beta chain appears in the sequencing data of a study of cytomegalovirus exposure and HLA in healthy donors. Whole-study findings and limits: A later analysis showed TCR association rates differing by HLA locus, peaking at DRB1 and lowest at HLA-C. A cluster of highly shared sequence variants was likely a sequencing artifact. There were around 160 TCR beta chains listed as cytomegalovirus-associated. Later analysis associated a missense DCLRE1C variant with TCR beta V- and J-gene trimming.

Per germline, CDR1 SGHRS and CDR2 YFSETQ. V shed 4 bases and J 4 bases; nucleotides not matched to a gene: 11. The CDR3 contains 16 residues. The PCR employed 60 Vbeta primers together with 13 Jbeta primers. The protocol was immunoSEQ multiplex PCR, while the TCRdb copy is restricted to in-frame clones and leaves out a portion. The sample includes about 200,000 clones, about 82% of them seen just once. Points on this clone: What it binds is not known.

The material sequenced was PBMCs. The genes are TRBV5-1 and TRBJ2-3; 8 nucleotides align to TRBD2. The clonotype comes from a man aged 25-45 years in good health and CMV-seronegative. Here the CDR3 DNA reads TGCGCCAGCAGCGACTCGGGGGGGCATTCTTCAGATACGCAGTATTTT. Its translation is CASSDSGGHSSDTQYF. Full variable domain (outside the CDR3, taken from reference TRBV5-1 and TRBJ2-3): KAGVTQTPRYLIKTRGQQVTLSCSPISGHRSVSWYQQTPGQGLQFLFEYFSETQRNKGNFPGRFSGRQFSNSRSEMNVSTLELGDSALYLCASSDSGGHSSDTQYFGPGTRLTVL.